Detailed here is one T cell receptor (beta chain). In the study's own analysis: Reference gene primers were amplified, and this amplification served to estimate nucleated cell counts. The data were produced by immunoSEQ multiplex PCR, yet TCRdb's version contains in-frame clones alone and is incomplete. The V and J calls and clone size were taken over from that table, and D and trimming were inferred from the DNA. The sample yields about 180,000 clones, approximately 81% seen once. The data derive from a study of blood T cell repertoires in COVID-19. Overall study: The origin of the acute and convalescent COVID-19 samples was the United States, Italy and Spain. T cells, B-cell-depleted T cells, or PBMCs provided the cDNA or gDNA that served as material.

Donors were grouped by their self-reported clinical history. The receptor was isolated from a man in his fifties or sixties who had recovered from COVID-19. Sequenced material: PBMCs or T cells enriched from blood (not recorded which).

CDR3 in amino acids: CASSIQDNQPQHF. Written as DNA, the CDR3 is TGTGCCAGTAGTATACAGGACAATCAGCCCCAGCATTTT. The chain has TRBV19 and TRBJ1-5; D is uncertain. CDR3 size: 13 residues. The germline CDR1 and CDR2 sequences are LNHDA and SQIVND (reference sequence). The germline V and J ends were trimmed by 2 bases and 3 bases, with 5 bases remaining between them.